Presented here are 23 T cell receptor beta chains from one specimen sequenced in a study of T-cell reconstitution after alpha-beta-depleted transplantation in children. It was with unique molecular identifiers that the TCRbeta library was prepared. Each CDR3 protein gets one entry after TCRdb re-called the PCR reads with MiXCR. The sample carries about 590,000 distinct CDR3 sequences, 10% to 15% recorded once. Sequences were derived from PBMCs, mostly from graft donor cells, sampled 360 days after TCRalphabeta/CD19-depleted stem cell transplant. All receptors derive from a male patient younger than 18 who had a stem cell transplant for acute myeloid leukemia, so the T cells may come from the graft donor.

The chain links TRBV7-8 to TRBJ2-3, with D unresolved. V gave up 4 bases and J gave up 4 bases, with 12 bases separating them. This CDR3 region has 14 residues. CDR1 is SGHVS and CDR2 is FQNEAQ in the germline V gene. The CDR3 sequence: CASSSGPGADTQYF. As DNA, the CDR3 is TGTGCCAGCAGCTCCGGACCCGGCGCAGATACGCAGTATTTT.

The V and J genes are TRBV7-2 and TRBJ2-1; D is perhaps TRBD2 (6 bases). Germline assignment: CDR1 SGHTA and CDR2 FQGNSA. The CDR3 totals 15 residues. V lost 1 base and J 9 bases, leaving 16 bases between the germline ends. The chain's CDR3 is CASSLVFLLGGEQFF. The DNA of the CDR3 is TGTGCCAGCAGCTTAGTTTTCTTGCTGGGGGGTGAGCAGTTCTTC.

CDR3 in amino acids: CASSFRGFGYF. For the CDR3, the DNA is TGTGCCAGCAGTTTCCGAGGGTTCGGTTATTTT. This sequence joins TRBV12-3 or TRBV12-4 and TRBJ2-3; D possibly corresponds to TRBD2 (5 bases). There are 11 residues in the CDR3. Trimming removed 3 bases from V and 15 bases from J, with 13 bases in between.

This clonotype was observed a few times. The rearrangement uses TRBV9 and TRBJ2-2; 9 nucleotides align to TRBD1. J gave up 4 bases and V 3 bases, and 7 bases lay outside the gene matches. The CDR3 length is 16 residues. From germline, CDR1 is SGDLS and CDR2 YYNGEE. As DNA, the CDR3 is TGTGCCAGCAGCGCCCCGGGACAGGGCGTCACCGGGGAGCTGTTTTTT. Its protein is CASSAPGQGVTGELFF. The complete variable domain, with remaining parts taken from reference TRBV9 and TRBJ2-2, reads DSGVTQTPKHLITATGQRVTLRCSPRSGDLSVYWYQQSLDQGLQFLIQYYNGEERAKGNILERFSAQQFPDLHSELNLSSLELGDSALYFCASSAPGQGVTGELFFGEGSRLTVL.

This clonotype was counted a few times. CDR3 bases: TGTGCCTGCGGACAGAGGGATTCACCCCTCCACTTT. This translates into CACGQRDSPLHF. The chain has TRBV30 and TRBJ1-6, with D perhaps TRBD1 (6 bases). V shed 6 bases and J shed 8 bases, with 11 bases lying between them. The CDR3 sequence is 12 residues long. Germline lookup yields CDR1 GTSNPN and CDR2 SVGIG (reference sequence). Looking up the rest from reference TRBV30 and TRBJ1-6 gives the full variable domain: SQTIHQWPATLVQPVGSPLSLECTVEGTSNPNLYWYRQAAGRGLQLLFYSVGIGQISSEVPQNLSASRPQDRQFILSSKKLLLSDSGFYLCACGQRDSPLHFGNGTRLTVT.

This clonotype showed up just a few times. For the CDR3, the DNA is TGCGCCAGCAGCTTTAGCGGGAGACCGCACAATGAGCAGTTCTTC. Residues: CASSFSGRPHNEQFF. V is TRBV5-1 and J is TRBJ2-1; TRBD2 aligns across 9 bases. V was pared by 2 bases and J by 5 bases, with 5 bases of the junction left unmatched. CDR1 and CDR2 from the germline V gene are SGHRS and YFSETQ. The CDR3 is 15 amino acids.

This clonotype was seen ten or more times. The gene calls are TRBV6-5 and TRBJ2-2; D gene unclear. The CDR3 length is 17 residues. From germline, CDR1 is MNHEY and CDR2 SVGAGI. The V and J ends lost 0 bases and 1 base respectively, with 12 bases between them. For the CDR3, the DNA is TGTGCCAGCAGTTACTCCTTGTGGGCGTGGAACACCGGGGAGCTGTTTTTT. Its protein product is CASSYSLWAWNTGELFF.

This clonotype was observed a handful of times. This chain connects TRBV25-1 to TRBJ1-3; a possible D gene is TRBD1 (5 bases). CDR1 MGHDK and CDR2 SYGVNS come from the germline V gene. The CDR3 has 15 amino acids. Trimming stripped 1 base from V and 4 bases from J, with 11 bases between. CDR3 in DNA: TGTGCCAGCAGTGAATGGCAGGGTCCGGGAAACACCATATATTTT. Protein sequence: CASSEWQGPGNTIYF.

The CDR3 bases are TGCGCCAGCAGCACAGGGACAGGTCAGGTGAAGGAGACCCAGTACTTC. Translating it yields CASSTGTGQVKETQYF. The chain uses TRBV5-1 and TRBJ2-5, with TRBD1 matching 8 bases. The CDR3 sequence is 16 residues long. The ends lost 4 bases at V and 5 bases at J; junction bases unmatched: 13. In germline, CDR1 is SGHRS, CDR2 YFSETQ.

This clonotype was found a few times. This chain links TRBV28 with TRBJ2-7, with a weak D call TRBD2 (5 bases). Trimming shortened V by 5 bases and J by 3 bases, and 20 bases separated the two germline ends. The CDR3 runs to 16 residues. Germline values: CDR1 MDHEN, CDR2 SYDVKM. The CDR3 loop reads CASSPLASGPGYEQYF. CDR3 DNA sequence: TGTGCCAGCAGTCCTCTAGCATCCGGGCCCGGCTACGAGCAGTACTTC.

This clonotype was seen a few times. The chain links TRBV7-2 to TRBJ2-3; D is unclear. V shed 1 base and J shed 1 base, with 12 bases lying between them. CDR1 and CDR2 (germline): SGHTA, FQGNSA. This CDR3 comprises 16 residues. CDR3 sequence: CASSLGLSTGTDTQYF. The CDR3 DNA reads TGTGCCAGCAGCTTAGGCCTATCGACGGGCACAGATACGCAGTATTTT.

As regards this clonotype: This may stem from a read error, because a much larger clone lies one nucleotide away. The DNA for the CDR3 is TGTGCCAGCAGTTACTCGAGAGCCGCACGGGAAGATACGCAGTATTTT. Translating gives CASSYSRAAREDTQYF. This chain joins TRBV6-2 or TRBV6-3 and TRBJ2-3; the D gene is possibly TRBD2 (5 bases). The CDR3 sequence is 16 residues long. Germline lookup yields CDR1 MNHEY and CDR2 SVGEGT. V lost 0 bases, J lost 5 bases, and 15 bases lay in between.

This clonotype was seen repeatedly, ten times or more. J is TRBJ2-1 and V is TRBV28; D gene ambiguous. This CDR3 has 12 amino acids. V gave up 2 bases and J gave up 5 bases, with 4 bases separating them. Germline CDR1 and CDR2: MDHEN and SYDVKM. The CDR3 coding sequence is TGTGCCAGCAGTTTAACTAACAATGAGCAGTTCTTC. This translates into CASSLTNNEQFF.

This clonotype has more than one count but fewer than ten. The CDR3 DNA reads TGTGCCAGCTCAGGAGGACTGACCAGCTCCTACGAGCAGTACTTC. It is translated as CASSGGLTSSYEQYF. V usage is TRBV18 and J usage is TRBJ2-7, with a weak D call TRBD2 (5 bases). Trimming pared 5 bases from V and 0 bases from J, leaving 14 bases between. CDR1 and CDR2 from the germline V gene are KGHSH and LQKENI. This CDR3 is 15 amino acids long.

The chain employs TRBV20-1 and TRBJ2-3, with 8 bases lining up with TRBD2. Germline CDR1 DFQATT, CDR2 SNEGSKA (reference sequence). Trimming removed 3 bases from V and 2 bases from J; junction bases left unmatched: 7. The length of the CDR3 is 15 residues. CDR3 loop: CSASLAGPATDTQYF. In nucleotides, the CDR3 is TGCAGTGCTAGCTTAGCGGGACCAGCCACAGATACGCAGTATTTT.

This clonotype occurred a few times. The chain carries TRBV29-1 and TRBJ2-7; 16 nucleotides line up with TRBD2. CDR1 and CDR2 (germline): SQVTM, ANQGSEA. The trim removed 6 bases at V and 2 bases at J, leaving 7 bases unmatched. CDR3 length: 16 amino acids. In DNA form, the CDR3 reads TGCAGCGTCCCCTTGGGACTAGCGGGAGGGGCCTACGAGCAGTACTTC. It is translated as CSVPLGLAGGAYEQYF.

V usage is TRBV19 and J usage is TRBJ2-7; D is undetermined. The V gene lost 6 bases and the J gene lost 3 bases, with 24 bases spanning the gap. This CDR3 has 17 amino acids. Germline V gives CDR1 LNHDA, CDR2 SQIVND (reference sequence). CDR3 DNA sequence: TGTGCCAGTAGCTACTACCCGAGATTGGGCATCCTCTACGAGCAGTACTTC. This gives the protein CASSYYPRLGILYEQYF.

This clonotype was seen many times. This chain joins TRBV9 and TRBJ2-1; 9 bases agree with TRBD2. CDR1 SGDLS and CDR2 YYNGEE come from the germline V gene. The CDR3 spans 15 residues. V dropped 0 bases and J dropped 5; count of bases not matched to a gene: 3. DNA of the CDR3: TGTGCCAGCAGCGTAGAGCCTAGCGGGAACAATGAGCAGTTCTTC. This translates into CASSVEPSGNNEQFF.

The rearrangement uses TRBV4-2 and TRBJ2-3, with a tentative D call TRBD2 (6 bases). This CDR3 comprises 16 residues. Germline V CDR1 and CDR2: LGHNA, YNFKEQ. V was cut by 2 bases and J by 9 bases, with 21 bases left in between. The CDR3 here is CASSQSSGLHEGTQYF. The DNA of the CDR3 is TGTGCCAGCAGCCAAAGCAGCGGACTACACGAAGGCACGCAGTATTTT.

For the CDR3, the DNA is TGCAGCGTTGCGGGGACTAGCGGGAGGAGGACAGATACGCAGTATTTT. Amino acid sequence: CSVAGTSGRRTDTQYF. The chain uses TRBV29-1 and TRBJ2-3; 15 bases match TRBD2. Germline V gene data show CDR1 as SQVTM and CDR2 as ANQGSEA. V shed 4 bases, J shed 3 bases, and the junction held 5 bases outside the gene matches. CDR3 length: 16 amino acids.

This sequence joins TRBV20-1 and TRBJ1-1; no definite D call. The V end was cut by 2 bases, the J end by 3 bases, with 7 bases between. This CDR3 region has 12 residues. CDR1 DFQATT and CDR2 SNEGSKA come from the germline V gene (reference sequence). CDR3 protein: CSARRVDTEAFF. CDR3 sequence (DNA): TGCAGTGCTAGACGGGTAGACACTGAAGCTTTCTTT.

This clonotype has a handful of counts. The rearrangement joins TRBV20-1 to TRBJ2-7, with a possible D match to TRBD2 (6 bases). The length of the CDR3 is 15 residues. Trimming stripped 2 bases from V and 0 bases from J, with 14 bases between. Germline lookup yields CDR1 DFQATT and CDR2 SNEGSKA (reference sequence). The CDR3 DNA is TGCAGTGCTAGAACGACTAGTTTAAGCTCCTACGAGCAGTACTTC. This codes for CSARTTSLSSYEQYF.

As to this clonotype: One end of the junction fails to match germline, which may point to a read error. This chain connects TRBV6-4 to TRBJ2-7; 8 bases map to TRBD2. Germline-derived CDR1 and CDR2 are MRHNA and SNTAGT. This CDR3 comprises 19 residues. For the CDR3, the DNA is TGTACCAGCTGCCTACCTCCGGGAGTCGGGGGGGTTCACTCCTACGAGCAGTACTTC. Amino acid sequence: CTSCLPPGVGGVHSYEQYF.